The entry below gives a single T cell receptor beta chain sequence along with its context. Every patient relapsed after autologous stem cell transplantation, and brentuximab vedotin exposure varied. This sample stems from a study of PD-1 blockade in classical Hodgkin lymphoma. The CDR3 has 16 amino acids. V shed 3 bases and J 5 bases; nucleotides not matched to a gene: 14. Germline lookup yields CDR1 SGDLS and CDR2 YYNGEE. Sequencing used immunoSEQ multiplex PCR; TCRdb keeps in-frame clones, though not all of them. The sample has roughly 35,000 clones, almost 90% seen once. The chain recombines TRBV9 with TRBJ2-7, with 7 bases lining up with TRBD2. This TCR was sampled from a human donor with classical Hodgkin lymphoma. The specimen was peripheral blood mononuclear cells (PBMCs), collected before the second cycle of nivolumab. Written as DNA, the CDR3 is TGTGCCAGCAGCGCCCCGTCAGGCGGGAGCTACCACGAGCAGTACTTC. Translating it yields CASSAPSGGSYHEQYF.